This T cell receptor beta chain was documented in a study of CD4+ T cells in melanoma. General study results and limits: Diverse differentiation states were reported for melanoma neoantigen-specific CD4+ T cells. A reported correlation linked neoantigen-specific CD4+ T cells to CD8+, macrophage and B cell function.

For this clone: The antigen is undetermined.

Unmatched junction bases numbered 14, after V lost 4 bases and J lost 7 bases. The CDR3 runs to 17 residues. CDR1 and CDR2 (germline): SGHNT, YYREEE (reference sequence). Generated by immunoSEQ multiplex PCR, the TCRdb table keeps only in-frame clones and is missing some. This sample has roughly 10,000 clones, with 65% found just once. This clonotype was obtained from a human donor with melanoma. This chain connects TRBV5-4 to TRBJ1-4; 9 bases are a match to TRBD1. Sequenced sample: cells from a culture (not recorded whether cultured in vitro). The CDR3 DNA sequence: TGTGCCAGCAGCCCCGGGACAGGGCCGGTTAGTTCTGAAAAACTGTTTTTT. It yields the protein CASSPGTGPVSSEKLFF.